The 21 T cell receptor beta chains listed next were all sequenced from one sample in a study of cytomegalovirus exposure and HLA in healthy donors. 13 Jbeta primers and 60 Vbeta primers were used for the PCR. The method was immunoSEQ multiplex PCR; TCRdb's version includes in-frame clones alone and lacks a portion of them. The sample consists of 100,000 to 120,000 clones, 76% of them appearing once. Material: PBMCs. These receptors all stem from a young man in good health and CMV-seropositive.

DNA of the CDR3: TGTGCCAGCAGTCGACACAGTAACTATGGCTACACCTTC. This encodes CASSRHSNYGYTF. This sequence joins TRBV5-6 and TRBJ1-2; D is undetermined. Germline values: CDR1 SGHDT, CDR2 YYEEEE. V shed 5 bases and J shed 1 base, with 9 bases lying between them. The CDR3 is 13 amino acids.

The chain couples TRBV18 to TRBJ1-1; D is unresolved. The CDR3 runs to 14 residues. The V gene lost 0 bases and the J gene lost 3 bases, with 8 bases spanning the gap. Germline lookup yields CDR1 KGHSH and CDR2 LQKENI. Written as DNA, the CDR3 is TGTGCCAGCTCACCACCGTCGAGCTACACTGAAGCTTTCTTT. It yields the protein CASSPPSSYTEAFF.

The genes are TRBV21-1 and TRBJ1-1; TRBD1 reflects the table's D call only, with no check against the DNA. TRBV21-1 has pseudogene status. CDR3 length: 17 residues. This chain's CDR3 is CASIPGTGLLMNTEAFF. The CDR3 DNA reads as TGTGCCAGCATCCCCGGGACAGGGTTACTCATGAACACTGAAGCTTTCTTT.

This chain connects TRBV5-1 to TRBJ2-5, with 8 bases identical to TRBD2. Per germline, CDR1 SGHRS and CDR2 YFSETQ. The CDR3 is made up of 16 amino acids. The ends lost 0 bases at V and 1 base at J; junction bases unmatched: 5. Here the CDR3 reads CASSLVGGGPQETQYF. CDR3 bases: TGCGCCAGCAGCTTGGTAGGCGGGGGGCCCCAAGAGACCCAGTACTTC.

The chain carries TRBV29-1 and TRBJ2-6; D gene uncertain. The germline gives CDR1 SQVTM, CDR2 ANQGSEA. V shed 8 bases and J shed 0 bases, with 8 bases lying between them. This CDR3 spans 13 amino acids. The CDR3 nucleotides read TGCAGCTTTCGGTACTCTGGGGCCAACGTCCTGACTTTC. Its protein product is CSFRYSGANVLTF.

This chain uses TRBV5-5 with TRBJ2-3, with a possible D match to TRBD2 (6 bases). The length of the CDR3 is 13 residues. CDR1 is SGHKS, CDR2 YYEKEE, per germline (reference sequence). Trimming shortened V by 9 bases and J by 0 bases, and 11 bases separated the two germline ends. The CDR3 DNA reads TGTGCCACCGGGACTCTCAGCACAGATACGCAGTATTTT. It encodes CATGTLSTDTQYF.

The chain couples TRBV28 to TRBJ1-5, with D possibly being TRBD1 (6 bases). The CDR3 has 14 amino acids. V gave up 6 bases and J gave up 9 bases, with 18 bases separating them. CDR1 and CDR2 (germline): MDHEN, SYDVKM. The chain's CDR3 is CASSSRGPGRPQHF. In DNA, the CDR3 is TGTGCCAGCAGCAGCAGGGGTCCGGGGCGGCCCCAGCATTTT.

This clone came up a few times. This sequence joins TRBV4-3 and TRBJ1-5, with 11 bases that match TRBD1. Germline CDR1 reads LGHNA; CDR2 reads YSLEER. This CDR3 is 16 amino acids long. The J segment lost 7 bases and the V segment lost 4 bases, leaving 9 bases of the junction unmatched. CDR3 DNA: TGCGCCAGCAGCCTTTCCTGGACAGGGGGCGGGCAGCCCCAGCATTTT. It is translated as CASSLSWTGGGQPQHF.

Concerning this clone: At one of its ends the junction is not consistent with the germline gene, which may arise from a read error. The same CDR3 arises from other DNA sequences in this sample as well. The V gene is TRBV5-4, the J gene TRBJ1-1, with TRBD1 matching over 8 bases. Germline V gene sequence: CDR1 SGHNT, CDR2 YYREEE (reference sequence). The CDR3 is 14 residues long. This CDR3 reads CASSMTQGAGEAFF. CDR3 bases: TGTGCCAGCAGCATGACGCAGGGGGCGGGTGAAGCCTTCTTT.

The chain is built from TRBV9 and TRBJ2-5; a weak D match, TRBD2 (6 bases). The CDR3 extends over 16 amino acids. CDR1 SGDLS and CDR2 YYNGEE come from the germline V gene. V was trimmed by 0 bases and J by 5 bases, leaving 17 bases between them. CDR3 bases: TGTGCCAGCAGCGTAGGGGGGGAATGGTCATGGGAGACCCAGTACTTC. It translates to CASSVGGEWSWETQYF.

The rearrangement links TRBV28 to TRBJ1-5; D is ambiguous. Germline V gene lookup returns CDR1 MDHEN and CDR2 SYDVKM. CDR3 length equals 13 residues. V lost 5 bases and J 7 bases, leaving 12 bases between the germline ends. The CDR3 protein is CASSEGVSQPQHF. The CDR3 region has the DNA TGTGCCAGCAGTGAGGGTGTATCCCAGCCCCAGCATTTT.

This clone has only one observation. The V call is TRBV4-2, the J call TRBJ1-1; TRBD1 matches 7 bases. The germline CDR1 and CDR2 sequences are LGHNA and YNFKEQ. Trimming cost V 3 bases and J 2 bases; bases outside gene matches: 6. The CDR3 consists of 15 residues. CDR3 DNA sequence: TGTGCCAGCAGCCATAGACAGGGTATCAACACTGAAGCTTTCTTT. This gives the protein CASSHRQGINTEAFF.

V usage is TRBV20-1 and J usage is TRBJ1-2, with a tentative D call TRBD1 (5 bases). The germline V gene has CDR1 DFQATT and CDR2 SNEGSKA (reference sequence). The CDR3 runs to 11 residues. V shed 5 bases and J shed 8 bases, with 12 bases lying between them. CDR3 sequence (DNA): TGCAGTGCTGGGCCCCGGGGGGGCTACACCTTC. Translated: CSAGPRGGYTF.

This clone came up once. The chain is built from TRBV27 and TRBJ2-3; D is ambiguous. The CDR3 consists of 12 residues. Trimming removed 6 bases from V and 5 bases from J, with 9 bases in between. Germline loops: CDR1 MNHEY, CDR2 SMNVEV (reference sequence). CDR3 protein: CASSTNRDTQYF. CDR3 sequence (DNA): TGTGCCAGCAGCACAAACCGAGATACGCAGTATTTT.

V gene TRBV7-2 combines with J gene TRBJ2-3; 11 positions match TRBD2. The CDR3 contains 15 residues. With V trimmed by 5 bases and J by 3 bases, 4 bases remained unmatched. CDR1 is SGHTA and CDR2 is FQGNSA in the germline V gene. The DNA of the CDR3 is TGTGCCAGCAGCCTAACTAGCGGGGGTACAGATACGCAGTATTTT. Its translation: CASSLTSGGTDTQYF.

This chain links TRBV2 with TRBJ1-5, with no clear D. Trimming removed 5 bases from V and 4 bases from J, with 12 bases in between. This CDR3 spans 14 amino acids. The germline gives CDR1 SNHLY, CDR2 FYNNEI. For the CDR3, the DNA is TGTGCCAGCAGTAAGGGAGACCTTAATCAGCCCCAGCATTTT. Its protein product is CASSKGDLNQPQHF.

The CDR3: CASSTVERIDTQYF. The DNA for the CDR3 is TGTGCCAGCAGTACGGTCGAGAGGATAGATACGCAGTATTTT. The rearrangement uses TRBV28 and TRBJ2-3; D remains ambiguous. The CDR3 is made up of 14 amino acids. From germline, CDR1 is MDHEN and CDR2 SYDVKM. Trimming pared 5 bases from V and 5 bases from J, leaving 14 bases between.

The rearrangement joins TRBV7-9 to TRBJ1-6; weak D call: TRBD1 (6 bases). The CDR3 sequence is 18 residues long. V was trimmed by 1 base and J by 0 bases, leaving 13 bases between them. Per germline, CDR1 SEHNR and CDR2 FQNEAQ (reference sequence). CDR3 in DNA: TGTGCCAGCAGCTTAGAGGCGGGGGCTAGCTCCTATAATTCACCCCTCCACTTT. Amino acid sequence: CASSLEAGASSYNSPLHF.

This clone has only a few counts. This rearrangement joins TRBV6-5 to TRBJ2-2, with 9 nucleotides matching TRBD2. In germline, CDR1 is MNHEY, CDR2 SVGAGI. J was trimmed by 11 bases and V by 5 bases; bases with no gene match: 12. The length of the CDR3 is 15 residues. CDR3 sequence: CASSRGSGGLRELFF. The CDR3 DNA reads TGTGCCAGCAGTCGAGGTAGCGGGGGTTTGCGAGAGCTGTTTTTT.

This chain links TRBV11-2 with TRBJ2-3, with D perhaps TRBD2 (7 bases). The CDR3 extends over 14 amino acids. Trimming removed 5 bases from V and 2 bases from J, with 11 bases in between. Germline assignment: CDR1 SGHAT and CDR2 FQNNGV. The CDR3 sequence is CASSHRGATDTQYF. In DNA form, the CDR3 reads TGTGCCAGCAGCCATCGGGGGGCCACAGATACGCAGTATTTT.

To note about this clone: Other DNA sequences in the sample encode the same CDR3. The chain combines TRBV11-3 with TRBJ2-1; unclear D gene. The CDR3 length is 14 residues. Germline CDR1 reads SGHNT; CDR2 reads YENEEA. Between the trimmed V and J ends, which lost 4 bases and 6 bases, there was a span of 13 bases. CDR3 in amino acids: CASSSGSAPNEQFF. The CDR3 DNA follows: TGTGCCAGCAGCTCAGGATCAGCTCCCAATGAGCAGTTCTTC.